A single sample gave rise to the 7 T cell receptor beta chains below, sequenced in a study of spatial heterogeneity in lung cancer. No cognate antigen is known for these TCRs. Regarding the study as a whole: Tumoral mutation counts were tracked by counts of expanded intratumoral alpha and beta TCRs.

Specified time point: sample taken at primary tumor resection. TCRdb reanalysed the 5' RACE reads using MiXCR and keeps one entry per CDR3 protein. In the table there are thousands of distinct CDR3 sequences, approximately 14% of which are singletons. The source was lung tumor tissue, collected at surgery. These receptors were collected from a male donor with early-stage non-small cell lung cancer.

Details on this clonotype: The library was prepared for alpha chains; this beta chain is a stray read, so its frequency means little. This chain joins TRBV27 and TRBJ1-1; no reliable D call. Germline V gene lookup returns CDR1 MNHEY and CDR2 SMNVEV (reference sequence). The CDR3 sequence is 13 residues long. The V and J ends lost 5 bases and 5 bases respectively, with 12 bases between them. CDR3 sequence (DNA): TGTGCCAGCAGTCTAGGGAGAGTAACTGAAGCTTTCTTT. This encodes CASSLGRVTEAFF.

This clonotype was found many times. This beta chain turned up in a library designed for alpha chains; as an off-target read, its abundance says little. The DNA of the CDR3 is TGTGCCAGCAGCTTAGCGGGACTAGCGGGAGCGACAGAGACCCAGTACTTC. It yields the protein CASSLAGLAGATETQYF. The J gene is TRBJ2-5, the V gene TRBV7-8; the match to TRBD2 covers 14 bases. The CDR3 has 17 amino acids. Germline V gives CDR1 SGHVS, CDR2 FQNEAQ. V shed 0 bases, J shed 4 bases, and the junction held 4 bases outside the gene matches.

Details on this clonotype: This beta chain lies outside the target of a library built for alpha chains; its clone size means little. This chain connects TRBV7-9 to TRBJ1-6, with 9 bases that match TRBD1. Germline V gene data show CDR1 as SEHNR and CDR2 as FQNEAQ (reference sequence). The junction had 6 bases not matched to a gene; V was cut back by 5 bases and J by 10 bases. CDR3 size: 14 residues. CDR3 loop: CASSGTGWGSPLHF. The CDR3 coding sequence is TGTGCCAGCAGCGGGACAGGGTGGGGGTCACCCCTCCACTTT.

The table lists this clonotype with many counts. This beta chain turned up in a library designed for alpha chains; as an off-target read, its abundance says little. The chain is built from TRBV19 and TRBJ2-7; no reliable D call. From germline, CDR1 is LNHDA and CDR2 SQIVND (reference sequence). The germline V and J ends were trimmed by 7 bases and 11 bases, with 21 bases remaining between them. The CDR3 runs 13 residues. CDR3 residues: CASTKTGSRYEYF. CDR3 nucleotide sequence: TGTGCCAGTACCAAAACCGGGTCGAGGTATGAGTACTTC.

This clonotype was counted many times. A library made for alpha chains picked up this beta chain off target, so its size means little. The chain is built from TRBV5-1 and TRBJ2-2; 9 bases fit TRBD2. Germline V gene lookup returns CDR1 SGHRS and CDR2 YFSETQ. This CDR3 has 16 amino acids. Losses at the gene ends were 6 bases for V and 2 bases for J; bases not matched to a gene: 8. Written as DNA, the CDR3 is TGCGCCAGCACCTCCGAGACTAGCGGTAACACCGGGGAGCTGTTTTTT. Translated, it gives CASTSETSGNTGELFF.

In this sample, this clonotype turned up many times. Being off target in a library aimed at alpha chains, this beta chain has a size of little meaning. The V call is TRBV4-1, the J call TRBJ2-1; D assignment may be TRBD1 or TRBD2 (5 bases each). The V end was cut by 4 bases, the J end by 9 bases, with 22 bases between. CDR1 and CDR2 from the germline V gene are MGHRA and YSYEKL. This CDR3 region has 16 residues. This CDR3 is CASSRTPGTDWGEQFF. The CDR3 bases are TGCGCCAGCAGCCGCACCCCAGGGACGGATTGGGGTGAGCAGTTCTTC.

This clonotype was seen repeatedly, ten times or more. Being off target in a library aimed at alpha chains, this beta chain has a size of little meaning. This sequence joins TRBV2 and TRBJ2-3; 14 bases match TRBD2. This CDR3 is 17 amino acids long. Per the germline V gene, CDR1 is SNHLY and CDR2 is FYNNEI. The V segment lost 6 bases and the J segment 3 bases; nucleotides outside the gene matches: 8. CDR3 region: CASRWDRTSGRTDTQYF. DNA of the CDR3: TGTGCCAGCAGGTGGGATCGGACTAGCGGGAGGACAGATACGCAGTATTTT. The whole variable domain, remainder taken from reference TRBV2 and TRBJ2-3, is EPEVTQTPSHQVTQMGQEVILRCVPISNHLYFYWYRQILGQKVEFLVSFYNNEISEKSEIFDDQFSVERPDGSNFTLKIRSTKLEDSAMYFCASRWDRTSGRTDTQYFGPGTRLTVL.